What follows are 30 T cell receptor beta chains derived from one specimen sequenced in a study of blood T cell repertoires in COVID-19. Clones were sequenced by immunoSEQ multiplex PCR, and TCRdb holds only the in-frame ones, with some missing. The sample contains 130,000 to 150,000 clones, about four fifths of which appear only once. The sequenced sample was peripheral blood. The receptors here all came from a human donor with acute or convalescent COVID-19. The donor label of this sample is uncertain.

The chain has TRBV14 and TRBJ1-1; TRBD1 matches 9 bases. The CDR3 runs 15 residues. Germline trimming cut 0 bases from V and 3 bases from J; bases unmatched to any gene: 2. Germline CDR1 reads SGHDN; CDR2 reads FVKESK. The CDR3 DNA reads as TGTGCCAGCAGCCAAGAGACAGGGGGACACACTGAAGCTTTCTTT. It specifies CASSQETGGHTEAFF.

This clone showed up just once. The chain is built from TRBV30 and TRBJ1-6; D might be TRBD1 (6 bases). Germline lookup yields CDR1 GTSNPN and CDR2 SVGIG (reference sequence). This CDR3 contains 13 residues. Trimming left V 6 bases short and J 6 bases short, with 12 bases between. CDR3 loop: CACQGMGNSPLHF. The CDR3 coding sequence is TGTGCCTGCCAGGGGATGGGTAATTCACCCCTCCACTTT.

The chain links TRBV2 to TRBJ2-2; a possible D gene is TRBD2 (5 bases). This CDR3 comprises 15 residues. V was clipped by 6 bases and J by 1 base, with 12 bases between them. From germline, CDR1 is SNHLY and CDR2 FYNNEI. The CDR3 nucleotides are TGTGCCAGCAGCGGAAAAGGAGGGAACACCGGGGAGCTGTTTTTT. Translating gives CASSGKGGNTGELFF. Filled out from reference TRBV2 and TRBJ2-2, the complete variable domain reads EPEVTQTPSHQVTQMGQEVILRCVPISNHLYFYWYRQILGQKVEFLVSFYNNEISEKSEIFDDQFSVERPDGSNFTLKIRSTKLEDSAMYFCASSGKGGNTGELFFGEGSRLTVL.

The V call is TRBV28, the J call TRBJ2-7; maybe TRBD1 (5 bases). The CDR3 extends over 14 amino acids. CDR1 MDHEN and CDR2 SYDVKM come from the germline V gene. Trimming left V 5 bases short and J 3 bases short, with 14 bases between. The CDR3: CASSRLLGLYEQYV. The DNA for the CDR3 is TGTGCCAGCAGTCGCCTTCTGGGGCTCTACGAGCAGTACGTC.

In this sample, this clone turned up a few times. This chain joins TRBV20-1 and TRBJ1-2; D not certain. This CDR3 is built from 12 residues. Trimming removed 7 bases from V and 6 bases from J, with 15 bases in between. CDR1 and CDR2 from the germline V gene are DFQATT and SNEGSKA (reference sequence). In DNA form, the CDR3 reads TGCAGTGTTAGTGAAGTGGGCGATGGCTACACCTTC. Translation gives CSVSEVGDGYTF.

The chain employs TRBV5-1 and TRBJ1-1, with 9 bases identical to TRBD1. The CDR3 contains 17 residues. The J segment lost 0 bases and the V segment lost 4 bases, leaving 10 bases of the junction unmatched. CDR1 SGHRS and CDR2 YFSETQ come from the germline V gene. The DNA of the CDR3 is TGCGCCAGCAGCCCCACCGGGACAGGGCTTATGAACACTGAAGCTTTCTTT. Its translation is CASSPTGTGLMNTEAFF.

The rearrangement joins TRBV27 to TRBJ2-2, with TRBD1 identical over 9 bases. Germline V gene lookup returns CDR1 MNHEY and CDR2 SMNVEV (reference sequence). The V and J ends lost 6 bases and 7 bases, in that order; junction bases with no gene match: 6. The CDR3 consists of 14 residues. This CDR3 is CASRLQGARGELFF. CDR3 DNA: TGTGCCAGCAGGTTACAGGGGGCGCGCGGGGAGCTGTTTTTT.

The chain joins TRBV2 to TRBJ2-1; 8 positions match TRBD2. With V trimmed by 4 bases and J by 12 bases, 11 bases remained unmatched. CDR1 SNHLY and CDR2 FYNNEI come from the germline V gene. The CDR3 runs 14 residues. Here the CDR3 DNA reads TGTGCCAGCAGTGGGGGACTAGGGGCCCCTGGGCAGTTCTTC. As protein: CASSGGLGAPGQFF.

The rearrangement uses TRBV3-1 (or the pseudogene TRBV3-2) and TRBJ2-2; 7 bases map to TRBD2. V was pared by 4 bases and J by 1 base, with 6 bases of the junction left unmatched. Germline V gene lookup returns CDR1 LGHDT and CDR2 YNNKEL (reference sequence). The CDR3 runs 16 residues. CDR3 sequence: CASSPSGTKNTGELFF. The CDR3 DNA reads as TGTGCCAGCAGCCCCAGTGGGACTAAGAACACCGGGGAGCTGTTTTTT.

V and J are TRBV9 and TRBJ2-2; 12 bases line up with TRBD2. J lost 7 bases, V lost 4 bases, and 8 bases had no gene match. The germline V gene has CDR1 SGDLS and CDR2 YYNGEE. The CDR3 is 16 amino acids. In nucleotides, the CDR3 is TGTGCCAGCAGCATCCGACTAGCGGGGGCGATCGGGGAGCTGTTTTTT. This encodes CASSIRLAGAIGELFF. Based on the CDR3 plus reference TRBV9 and TRBJ2-2, the full variable domain is DSGVTQTPKHLITATGQRVTLRCSPRSGDLSVYWYQQSLDQGLQFLIQYYNGEERAKGNILERFSAQQFPDLHSELNLSSLELGDSALYFCASSIRLAGAIGELFFGEGSRLTVL.

The CDR3 loop reads CASTDRGEDYGYTF. The CDR3 nucleotides read TGTGCCAGCACCGACAGGGGAGAAGACTATGGCTACACCTTC. The chain carries TRBV5-4 and TRBJ1-2; 8 bases match TRBD1. Germline V gene data show CDR1 as SGHNT and CDR2 as YYREEE (reference sequence). J was trimmed by 3 bases and V by 6 bases; bases with no gene match: 7. CDR3 length equals 14 residues.

V gene TRBV6-6 combines with J gene TRBJ1-3; TRBD1 might be the D (6 bases). Germline CDR1 is MNHNY and CDR2 is SVGAGI (reference sequence). Trimming stripped 5 bases from V and 3 bases from J, with 14 bases between. The CDR3 sequence is 15 residues long. Written as DNA, the CDR3 is TGTGCCAGCAGTACAGGGACCTTAGGTGGAAACACCATATATTTT. Translated: CASSTGTLGGNTIYF.

This clone was observed a single time. The chain employs TRBV5-8 and TRBJ1-2; 8 nucleotides align to TRBD1. Germline values: CDR1 SGHTS, CDR2 YDEGEE. Losses at the gene ends were 7 bases for V and 0 bases for J; bases not matched to a gene: 5. This CDR3 region has 14 residues. CDR3 DNA sequence: TGTGCCAGCGCTGGACAGGGCTCTAACTATGGCTACACCTTC. This gives the protein CASAGQGSNYGYTF.

This clone appeared a single time. The chain combines TRBV10-3 with TRBJ1-1, with TRBD1 matching over 10 bases. Germline V gene data show CDR1 as ENHRY and CDR2 as SYGVKD. After removal of 4 bases from V and 3 bases from J, the junction contained 5 bases not matched to a gene. The CDR3 is 15 amino acids. Here the CDR3 reads CAISGTGGGYTEAFF. DNA of the CDR3: TGTGCCATCAGTGGGACAGGGGGAGGGTACACTGAAGCTTTCTTT.

The chain joins TRBV7-8 to TRBJ2-7; 8 bases map to TRBD1. Germline V CDR1 and CDR2: SGHVS, FQNEAQ. Trimming at V came to 5 bases and at J to 7 bases, leaving 10 bases not matched to a gene. This CDR3 has 14 residues. CDR3 sequence: CASSPDRGRGEQYF. CDR3 sequence (DNA): TGTGCCAGCAGCCCAGACAGGGGTCGTGGGGAGCAGTACTTC.

The chain combines TRBV6-5 with TRBJ1-5; 7 bases are a match to TRBD1. The trim removed 2 bases at V and 3 bases at J, leaving 1 base unmatched. Germline assignment: CDR1 MNHEY and CDR2 SVGAGI. The length of the CDR3 is 14 residues. The chain's CDR3 is CASSYQGVNQPQHF. The CDR3 bases are TGTGCCAGCAGTTACCAGGGGGTCAATCAGCCCCAGCATTTT.

J is TRBJ1-1 and V is TRBV2; TRBD1 agrees at 7 bases. The CDR3 runs 12 residues. Germline V CDR1 and CDR2: SNHLY, FYNNEI. After removal of 8 bases from V and 1 base from J, the junction contained 1 base not matched to a gene. In DNA, the CDR3 is TGTGCCAGCCGGGACAGGAACACTGAAGCTTTCTTT. Translated, it gives CASRDRNTEAFF.

V is TRBV29-1 and J is TRBJ2-3, with 8 bases identical to TRBD2. V shed 3 bases and J 13 bases; nucleotides not matched to a gene: 6. CDR3 size: 11 residues. In germline, CDR1 is SQVTM, CDR2 ANQGSEA. The CDR3 bases are TGCAGCGTTGAGCGAGCGGGGGAGGAGTATTTT. Protein sequence: CSVERAGEEYF.

The sample holds a few counts of this clone. The chain employs TRBV6-5 and TRBJ1-2; D is possibly TRBD1 (6 bases). Looked up from germline, CDR1 is MNHEY and CDR2 is SVGAGI. Trimming took 6 bases from V and 8 from J, leaving 16 bases between them. This CDR3 has 13 amino acids. The CDR3 DNA follows: TGTGCCAGCAGGTGGGACAAAGGCTTGGGCTACACCTTC. This encodes CASRWDKGLGYTF.

The chain links TRBV2 to TRBJ1-5, with D maybe TRBD1 (6 bases). CDR1 is SNHLY and CDR2 is FYNNEI in the germline V gene. The CDR3 totals 15 residues. V lost 6 bases and J 7 bases, leaving 19 bases between the germline ends. In nucleotides, the CDR3 is TGTGCCAGCAGCGTACAGGGAGGGCGAGAACAGCCCCAGCATTTT. Translation gives CASSVQGGREQPQHF. The full variable domain, in which reference TRBV2 and TRBJ1-5 provide the parts outside the CDR3, is EPEVTQTPSHQVTQMGQEVILRCVPISNHLYFYWYRQILGQKVEFLVSFYNNEISEKSEIFDDQFSVERPDGSNFTLKIRSTKLEDSAMYFCASSVQGGREQPQHFGDGTRLSIL.

The genes are TRBV19 and TRBJ1-5; D ambiguous. Germline V gene lookup returns CDR1 LNHDA and CDR2 SQIVND (reference sequence). Trimming left V 2 bases short and J 1 base short, with 6 bases between. The CDR3 runs 14 residues. The CDR3 here is CASSISGSNQPQHF. Here the CDR3 DNA reads TGTGCCAGTAGTATATCGGGGAGCAATCAGCCCCAGCATTTT.

J is TRBJ1-2 and V is TRBV9; 8 nucleotides line up with TRBD1. The V segment lost 1 base and the J segment 4 bases; nucleotides outside the gene matches: 6. This CDR3 is built from 15 residues. From germline, CDR1 is SGDLS and CDR2 YYNGEE. The CDR3 bases are TGTGCCAGCAGCGTACGCGGACAGGGTGGCTATGGCTACACCTTC. Its protein product is CASSVRGQGGYGYTF.

V gene TRBV3-1 (or the pseudogene TRBV3-2) combines with J gene TRBJ1-1; D is perhaps TRBD1 (6 bases). Germline values: CDR1 LGHDT, CDR2 YNNKEL (reference sequence). The CDR3 runs 14 residues. V shed 7 bases and J shed 0 bases, with 12 bases lying between them. This CDR3 reads CASTRGGMNTEAFF. DNA for the CDR3: TGTGCCAGCACTCGTGGGGGCATGAACACTGAAGCTTTCTTT.

The chain joins TRBV27 to TRBJ2-1, with 10 bases aligning to TRBD2. Trimming at V came to 6 bases and at J to 6 bases, leaving 8 bases not matched to a gene. Germline V lookup: CDR1 MNHEY, CDR2 SMNVEV (reference sequence). The CDR3 contains 15 residues. CDR3 sequence: CASRGRTSGTNEQFF. CDR3 nucleotide sequence: TGTGCCAGCAGAGGAAGGACTAGCGGAACCAATGAGCAGTTCTTC.

The genes are TRBV7-9 and TRBJ1-1; 9 bases fit TRBD1. Trimming took 5 bases from V and 7 from J; bases not matched to a gene: 8. CDR1 and CDR2 from the germline V gene are SEHNR and FQNEAQ (reference sequence). This CDR3 is 14 amino acids long. The CDR3 DNA follows: TGTGCCAGCAGCGCCCGACAGGGGGATGGTGAAGCTTTCTTT. Residues: CASSARQGDGEAFF.

The chain employs TRBV2 and TRBJ1-1, with a tentative D call TRBD1 (6 bases). This CDR3 contains 13 residues. V lost 10 bases to trimming and J lost 0 bases, with 12 bases between them. In germline, CDR1 is SNHLY, CDR2 FYNNEI. The CDR3 loop reads CATTGLVNTEAFF. The CDR3 DNA is TGTGCCACCACAGGGTTGGTGAACACTGAAGCTTTCTTT.

The chain joins TRBV7-9 to TRBJ1-1; D possibly corresponds to TRBD1 (6 bases). Trimming took 5 bases from V and 4 from J, leaving 8 bases between them. Looked up from germline, CDR1 is SEHNR and CDR2 is FQNEAQ (reference sequence). This CDR3 spans 12 amino acids. The CDR3 region has the DNA TGTGCCAGCAGCCGCAGGGGCACTGAAGCTTTCTTT. This sequence encodes CASSRRGTEAFF.

On this clone itself: Other DNA sequences in the same sample also yield this CDR3. The chain has TRBV27 and TRBJ1-5, with D possibly TRBD1 on 5 matching bases. Germline assignment: CDR1 MNHEY and CDR2 SMNVEV (reference sequence). The CDR3 contains 13 residues. V lost 5 bases, J lost 7 bases, and 12 bases lay in between. DNA of the CDR3: TGTGCCAGCAGTGGGAGGGGTGGACAGCCCCAGCATTTT. Its translation is CASSGRGGQPQHF.

This clone came up once. Other DNA sequences within the sample encode an identical CDR3. This chain connects TRBV5-6 to TRBJ1-2; 10 bases are a match to TRBD1. The trim removed 5 bases at V and 8 bases at J, leaving 6 bases unmatched. Germline values: CDR1 SGHDT, CDR2 YYEEEE. This CDR3 is 13 amino acids long. The CDR3 DNA is TGTGCCAGCAGTCCCGACAGGGGGCGAGGCTACACCTTC. Translated: CASSPDRGRGYTF.

This clone was counted only a few times. The V and J genes are TRBV5-4 and TRBJ1-2; 8 nucleotides line up with TRBD1. The CDR3 covers 13 residues. Germline CDR1 SGHNT, CDR2 YYREEE (reference sequence). Trimming at V came to 3 bases and at J to 4 bases, leaving 2 bases not matched to a gene. The CDR3 DNA sequence: TGTGCCAGCAGCTCGACAGGGGCCTATGGCTACACCTTC. Its translation is CASSSTGAYGYTF.